The next 27 T cell receptor beta chains were all read from a single sample in a study of blood T cell repertoires in COVID-19. The protocol was immunoSEQ multiplex PCR, while the TCRdb copy is restricted to in-frame clones and leaves out a portion. The sample carries nearly 250,000 clones, 86% recorded once. Sequenced material: peripheral blood. The receptors stem from an elderly woman with COVID-19, enrolled during active disease.

The CDR3 nucleotides are TGTGCCAGCACTAGTAATCGTCAAGAGACCCAGTACTTC. Translating it yields CASTSNRQETQYF. The rearrangement links TRBV2 to TRBJ2-5; no clear D gene. The CDR3 has 13 residues. CDR1 and CDR2 (germline): SNHLY, FYNNEI. Trimming shortened V by 7 bases and J by 2 bases, and 11 bases separated the two germline ends.

CDR3 DNA sequence: TGTGCCAGCTCAGCTACAGGGAACACTGAAGCTTTCTTT. It codes for CASSATGNTEAFF. V and J are TRBV18 and TRBJ1-1; the D gene is possibly TRBD1 (5 bases). The CDR3 consists of 13 residues. Trimming removed 5 bases from V and 1 base from J, with 8 bases in between. Germline V gene lookup returns CDR1 KGHSH and CDR2 LQKENI.

A single count supports this clone. The CDR3 DNA reads TGTGCCACCAGCTCCGGACAGAGAGCTGCCTCCGGCCAAGAGACCCAGTACTTC. Translated, it gives CATSSGQRAASGQETQYF. The V and J genes are TRBV15 and TRBJ2-5, with D tentatively TRBD1 (6 bases). V gave up 5 bases and J gave up 1 base, with 23 bases separating them. Germline CDR1 LNHNV, CDR2 YYDKDF (reference sequence). This CDR3 has 18 amino acids.

The chain joins TRBV28 to TRBJ1-1, with TRBD1 matching 7 bases. The CDR3 is 14 residues long. Germline V lookup: CDR1 MDHEN, CDR2 SYDVKM. Trimming at V came to 6 bases and at J to 4 bases, leaving 8 bases not matched to a gene. The CDR3, as DNA: TGTGCCAGCAGGGGGGACAGCGGATTCACTGAAGCTTTCTTT. Amino acids: CASRGDSGFTEAFF.

This chain uses TRBV2 with TRBJ1-1; D call uncertain. V lost 7 bases and J lost 5, with 20 bases in between. This CDR3 spans 15 amino acids. Germline V gene lookup returns CDR1 SNHLY and CDR2 FYNNEI. The DNA for the CDR3 is TGTGCCAGCAAGAGGGTGGAGGCTGGAAAAACTGAAGCTTTCTTT. It encodes CASKRVEAGKTEAFF.

The chain joins TRBV7-8 to TRBJ2-3, with 11 bases aligning to TRBD2. Trimming removed 3 bases from V and 3 bases from J; junction bases left unmatched: 5. This CDR3 spans 16 amino acids. Per the germline V gene, CDR1 is SGHVS and CDR2 is FQNEAQ. CDR3 loop: CASSFLAGGLTDTQYF. CDR3 sequence (DNA): TGTGCCAGCAGCTTCCTAGCGGGGGGACTTACAGATACGCAGTATTTT.

The chain recombines TRBV7-2 with TRBJ2-1; 7 bases fit TRBD1. The J segment lost 6 bases and the V segment lost 6 bases, leaving 11 bases of the junction unmatched. The CDR3 runs 15 residues. Germline CDR1 SGHTA, CDR2 FQGNSA. The CDR3 nucleotides are TGTGCCAGCAGATCATCCGGGACAGATTTCAATGAGCAGTTCTTC. Residues: CASRSSGTDFNEQFF.

This clone was observed a few times. Germline is not matched at one junction end, which may reflect a read error. The chain combines TRBV4-1 with TRBJ1-4; D is possibly TRBD1 (6 bases). CDR3 length equals 14 residues. Germline V gene data show CDR1 as MGHRA and CDR2 as YSYEKL. The CDR3 reads CASSPRTDAQKILF. The CDR3 region has the DNA TGCGCCAGCAGCCCCCGGACAGATGCCCAAAAGATTTTATTT.

This clone was seen a single time. This sequence joins TRBV2 and TRBJ2-3; D possibly corresponds to TRBD2 (5 bases). The V and J ends lost 6 bases and 2 bases respectively, with 6 bases between them. The germline V gene has CDR1 SNHLY and CDR2 FYNNEI. The CDR3 is 12 residues long. The CDR3 loop is CASRTTTDTQYF. The CDR3 DNA reads TGTGCCAGCAGGACTACCACAGATACGCAGTATTTT.

This chain connects TRBV7-3 to TRBJ1-2, with 7 bases fitting TRBD1. The CDR3 runs 15 residues. Trimming cost V 5 bases and J 7 bases; bases outside gene matches: 13. Germline-derived CDR1 and CDR2 are SGHTA and FQGTGA. The CDR3 DNA reads TGTGCCAGCAGCCCCTCGCCGGGACAGACATCTGGCTACACCTTC. It specifies CASSPSPGQTSGYTF.

The rearrangement uses TRBV28 and TRBJ2-6, with 7 bases lining up with TRBD1. Per the germline V gene, CDR1 is MDHEN and CDR2 is SYDVKM. V shed 6 bases, J shed 1 base, and the junction held 21 bases outside the gene matches. The CDR3 runs to 21 residues. The CDR3 coding sequence is TGTGCCAGCAGCCCTTCTAAGTTTCCGACAGGGATAGGTTCTGGGGCCAACGTCCTGACTTTC. Encoded protein: CASSPSKFPTGIGSGANVLTF.

The rearrangement uses TRBV27 and TRBJ1-4, with D possibly matching TRBD1 (6 bases). The CDR3 has 17 amino acids. The germline V gene has CDR1 MNHEY and CDR2 SMNVEV (reference sequence). V shed 2 bases and J shed 6 bases, with 19 bases lying between them. DNA of the CDR3: TGTGCCAGCAGTTTACTCCCGCCCCCAGGGGAGTATGAAAAACTGTTTTTT. Translation gives CASSLLPPPGEYEKLFF. Using reference TRBV27 and TRBJ1-4 for the parts outside the CDR3, the full variable domain is EAQVTQNPRYLITVTGKKLTVTCSQNMNHEYMSWYRQDPGLGLRQIYYSMNVEVTDKGDVPEGYKVSRKEKRNFPLILESPSPNQTSLYFCASSLLPPPGEYEKLFFGSGTQLSVL.

This chain links TRBV2 with TRBJ2-1; tentatively, D is TRBD1 (5 bases). The CDR3 has 13 residues. Trimming stripped 4 bases from V and 12 bases from J, with 16 bases between. From germline, CDR1 is SNHLY and CDR2 FYNNEI. The CDR3 nucleotides are TGTGCCAGCAGTGGTCAGGGAATATCTGGGCAGTTCTTC. Its translation: CASSGQGISGQFF.

The table lists this clone with a few counts. The V call is TRBV28, the J call TRBJ1-6; perhaps TRBD1 as D (5 bases). The CDR3 spans 16 residues. Trimming shortened V by 1 base and J by 10 bases, and 17 bases separated the two germline ends. Germline values: CDR1 MDHEN, CDR2 SYDVKM. The CDR3 protein is CASSLLFYRIGSPLHF. CDR3 nucleotide sequence: TGTGCCAGCAGTTTATTATTTTACAGGATCGGATCACCCCTCCACTTT.

This clone was seen more than once but under ten times. The rearrangement uses TRBV12-5 and TRBJ1-2, with D perhaps matching TRBD1 (6 bases). This CDR3 contains 12 residues. V lost 4 bases and J lost 7, with 10 bases in between. Germline V gives CDR1 LGHNT, CDR2 FRNRAP. Here the CDR3 DNA reads TGTGCTAGTGGTTCGGACAGTTCTGGCTACACCTTC. It translates to CASGSDSSGYTF.

The V call is TRBV6-1, the J call TRBJ1-1; possibly TRBD1 for D (5 bases). Germline V gives CDR1 MNHNS, CDR2 SASEGT. Trimming cost V 2 bases and J 3 bases, with 10 bases left between them. CDR3 length equals 14 residues. The CDR3 DNA is TGTGCCAGCAGTGAACCCCAGGGCCACACTGAAGCTTTCTTT. Its translation: CASSEPQGHTEAFF.

This clone was counted between two and nine times. This sequence joins TRBV6-6 and TRBJ1-1; 8 positions agree with TRBD1. CDR1 and CDR2 (germline): MNHNY, SVGAGI (reference sequence). Unmatched junction bases numbered 16, after V lost 6 bases and J lost 7 bases. CDR3 length equals 16 residues. The chain's CDR3 is CASSYAYGQGIIEAFF. The CDR3 DNA sequence: TGTGCCAGCAGCTACGCTTACGGACAGGGAATTATTGAAGCTTTCTTT.

This clone was recorded once. This chain joins TRBV5-1 and TRBJ1-4, with 10 bases matching TRBD1. Germline V gene lookup returns CDR1 SGHRS and CDR2 YFSETQ. The CDR3 runs 16 residues. V gave up 4 bases and J gave up 8 bases; unmatched junction bases: 11. As DNA, the CDR3 is TGCGCCAGCAGCGTCCCTGTGGGGACAGGGGACGAAAAACTGTTTTTT. It specifies CASSVPVGTGDEKLFF.

The V and J genes are TRBV5-1 and TRBJ1-1; 12 bases line up with TRBD1. The CDR3 length is 16 residues. V dropped 5 bases and J dropped 0; count of bases not matched to a gene: 5. CDR1 and CDR2 (germline): SGHRS, YFSETQ. The CDR3 bases are TGCGCCAGCAGGATTGGGACAGGGGGCTTGAACACTGAAGCTTTCTTT. It encodes CASRIGTGGLNTEAFF. The full variable domain, completed using reference TRBV5-1 and TRBJ1-1, is KAGVTQTPRYLIKTRGQQVTLSCSPISGHRSVSWYQQTPGQGLQFLFEYFSETQRNKGNFPGRFSGRQFSNSRSEMNVSTLELGDSALYLCASRIGTGGLNTEAFFGQGTRLTVV.

The genes are TRBV29-1 and TRBJ1-1, with TRBD1 matching over 8 bases. Germline lookup yields CDR1 SQVTM and CDR2 ANQGSEA. The V and J ends lost 8 bases and 4 bases, in that order; junction bases with no gene match: 3. The CDR3 is made up of 11 amino acids. CDR3: CSSDRGTEAFF. The CDR3 bases are TGCAGCTCTGACAGGGGCACTGAAGCTTTCTTT.

V is TRBV11-3 and J is TRBJ2-7; 9 nucleotides agree with TRBD2. The CDR3 is 15 residues long. Germline V gene sequence: CDR1 SGHNT, CDR2 YENEEA. The J segment lost 2 bases and the V segment lost 6 bases, leaving 8 bases of the junction unmatched. The CDR3 nucleotides read TGTGCCAGCAGGGCGGCTAGCGGGGCCCCCTACGAGCAGTACGTC. Encoded protein: CASRAASGAPYEQYV.

This clone was picked up one time. The chain couples TRBV3-1 (or the pseudogene TRBV3-2) to TRBJ2-5, with 11 bases aligning to TRBD2. Trimming cost V 1 base and J 5 bases; bases outside gene matches: 9. Per the germline V gene, CDR1 is LGHDT and CDR2 is YNNKEL (reference sequence). The CDR3 consists of 17 residues. In DNA, the CDR3 is TGTGCCAGCAGCCAAGCTTTAGCGGGGGGGCCTCGGGAGACCCAGTACTTC. It specifies CASSQALAGGPRETQYF.

The chain has TRBV5-4 and TRBJ2-2; D gene unclear. Germline lookup yields CDR1 SGHNT and CDR2 YYREEE (reference sequence). V was clipped by 5 bases and J by 0 bases, with 5 bases between them. The CDR3 has 13 amino acids. CDR3 loop: CASSPSNTGELFF. DNA of the CDR3: TGTGCCAGCAGTCCATCGAACACCGGGGAGCTGTTTTTT.

The V and J genes are TRBV11-1 and TRBJ1-1, with 8 bases aligning to TRBD1. Germline lookup yields CDR1 SGHAT and CDR2 FQDESV (reference sequence). Trimming at V came to 2 bases and at J to 1 base, leaving 3 bases not matched to a gene. CDR3 length: 15 residues. This CDR3 is CASSLKGTGNTEAFF. The CDR3 DNA reads TGTGCCAGCAGCTTAAAGGGGACAGGGAACACTGAAGCTTTCTTT.

The chain carries TRBV5-1 and TRBJ2-7, with D maybe TRBD1 (5 bases). Germline lookup yields CDR1 SGHRS and CDR2 YFSETQ. The CDR3 has 15 amino acids. Trimming took 3 bases from V and 6 from J, leaving 19 bases between them. As DNA, the CDR3 is TGCGCCAGCAGCTGGGCTGGGGTCGGACAAACCGAGCAGTACTTC. This encodes CASSWAGVGQTEQYF. The variable domain in full, completed from reference TRBV5-1 and TRBJ2-7, reads KAGVTQTPRYLIKTRGQQVTLSCSPISGHRSVSWYQQTPGQGLQFLFEYFSETQRNKGNFPGRFSGRQFSNSRSEMNVSTLELGDSALYLCASSWAGVGQTEQYFGPGTRLTVT.

The chain recombines TRBV29-1 with TRBJ2-1; 12 nucleotides line up with TRBD2. The V and J ends lost 1 base and 12 bases, in that order; junction bases with no gene match: 7. The CDR3 covers 14 residues. Germline V gene sequence: CDR1 SQVTM, CDR2 ANQGSEA. This CDR3 reads CSVEGVLAGGWQFF. The CDR3 DNA follows: TGCAGCGTTGAAGGAGTACTAGCGGGGGGATGGCAGTTCTTC.

The V gene is TRBV3-1 (or the pseudogene TRBV3-2), the J gene TRBJ1-5, with a weak D call TRBD1 (6 bases). Trimming pared 1 base from V and 0 bases from J, leaving 10 bases between. Germline values: CDR1 LGHDT, CDR2 YNNKEL (reference sequence). The CDR3 extends over 16 amino acids. The CDR3 is CASSQGTAYSNQPQHF. The CDR3 DNA is TGTGCCAGCAGCCAAGGGACAGCCTATAGCAATCAGCCCCAGCATTTT.